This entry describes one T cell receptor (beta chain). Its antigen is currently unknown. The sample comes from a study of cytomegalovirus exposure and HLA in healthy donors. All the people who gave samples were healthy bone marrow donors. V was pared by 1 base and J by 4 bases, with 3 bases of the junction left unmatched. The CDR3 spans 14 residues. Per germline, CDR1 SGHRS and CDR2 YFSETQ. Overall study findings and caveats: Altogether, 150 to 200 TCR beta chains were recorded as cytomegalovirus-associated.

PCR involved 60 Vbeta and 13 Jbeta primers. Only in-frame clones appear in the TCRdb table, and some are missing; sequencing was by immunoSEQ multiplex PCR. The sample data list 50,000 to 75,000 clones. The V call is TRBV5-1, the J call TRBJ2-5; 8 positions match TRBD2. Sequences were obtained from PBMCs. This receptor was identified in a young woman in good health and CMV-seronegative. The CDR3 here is CASSLFGRGETQYF. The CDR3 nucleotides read TGCGCCAGCAGCTTGTTCGGGAGGGGAGAGACCCAGTACTTC.